This T cell receptor beta chain was profiled in a study of blood T cell repertoires in COVID-19. Study at large: Sites in the United States, Italy and Spain provided acute and convalescent COVID-19 samples.

In the original analysis: The assay estimated nucleated cells by amplifying reference gene primers. TCRdb's table, derived via immunoSEQ multiplex PCR, lists solely in-frame clones and lacks some. From that table come the V and J calls and clone size; the DNA was used to work out D and trimming. The sample lists 200,000 or so clones; approximately 84% were seen once. The germline V and J ends were trimmed by 5 bases and 11 bases, with 13 bases remaining between them. Germline CDR1 and CDR2: MNHEY and SVGAGI. The CDR3 has 12 amino acids. The source of this sequence is a human donor with acute or convalescent COVID-19. The donor label of this sample is uncertain. This sequence joins TRBV6-5 and TRBJ1-3; D not resolved. Sequencing was done on a sample of peripheral blood. CDR3 bases: TGTGCCAGCAGTCAACAGAGAATCGCCATATATTTT. It codes for CASSQQRIAIYF.